These T cell receptor beta chains were read from a single sample in a study of identical twins. MiXCR, run by TCRdb on the 5' RACE reads, gives a single entry per CDR3 protein. The sample holds some 260,000 distinct CDR3 sequences; about 14% are singletons and the top ten take about 9%. The specimen sequenced was memory (CD45RO+) T cells sorted from blood. These receptors originate from a woman aged 18-29 years in good health. CDR3s include the opening cysteine and the closing phenylalanine or tryptophan. A D gene is named only where the DNA matches it firmly. Where a row states a size, it is once, few, many or the class of an expanded clone; other rows omit it.

J gene: TRBJ1-2; D gene: TRBD1; CDR3 length: 14; clone size: few; V gene: TRBV27; CDR3 protein: CASSLNRGDSGYTF; CDR3 DNA: TGTGCCAGCAGTTTGAACAGGGGCGACTCTGGCTACACCTTC
J gene: TRBJ1-1; D gene: .; CDR3 length: 15; clone size: many; V gene: TRBV12-3/TRBV12-4; CDR3 protein: CASSFRGPLFTEAFF; CDR3 DNA: TGTGCCAGCAGTTTTAGAGGGCCACTATTCACTGAAGCTTTCTTT
J gene: TRBJ2-1; D gene: TRBD2; CDR3 length: 16; clone size: .; V gene: TRBV6-1; CDR3 protein: CASRGLAGKSYNEQFF; CDR3 DNA: TGTGCCAGCAGGGGACTAGCGGGAAAGTCCTACAATGAGCAGTTCTTC
J gene: TRBJ1-3; D gene: .; CDR3 length: 15; clone size: .; V gene: TRBV6-1; CDR3 protein: CASRDPAYSGNTIYF; CDR3 DNA: TGTGCCAGTAGGGACCCCGCTTACTCTGGAAACACCATATATTTT
J gene: TRBJ2-5; D gene: .; CDR3 length: 11; clone size: many; V gene: TRBV29-1; CDR3 protein: CSVDLGETQYF; CDR3 DNA: TGCAGCGTTGACCTAGGAGAGACCCAGTACTTC
J gene: TRBJ1-3; D gene: .; CDR3 length: 15; clone size: .; V gene: TRBV4-1; CDR3 protein: CASKDRRTSGNTIYF; CDR3 DNA: TGCGCCAGTAAGGACCGTCGGACCTCTGGAAACACCATATATTTT
J gene: TRBJ2-7; D gene: TRBD2; CDR3 length: 15; clone size: few; V gene: TRBV20-1; CDR3 protein: CSARKRLAGGNEQYF; CDR3 DNA: TGCAGTGCTAGGAAGCGGCTAGCGGGAGGTAACGAGCAGTACTTC
J gene: TRBJ2-7; D gene: .; CDR3 length: 12; clone size: many; V gene: TRBV10-3; CDR3 protein: CAISEGDYEQYF; CDR3 DNA: TGTGCCATCAGTGAAGGGGACTACGAGCAGTACTTC
J gene: TRBJ2-2; D gene: .; CDR3 length: 14; clone size: few; V gene: TRBV5-1; CDR3 protein: CASSFSPETGELFF; CDR3 DNA: TGCGCCAGCAGCTTTAGTCCTGAGACCGGGGAGCTGTTTTTT
J gene: TRBJ1-1; D gene: .; CDR3 length: 13; clone size: .; V gene: TRBV2; CDR3 protein: CASRGQINTEAFF; CDR3 DNA: TGTGCCAGCAGAGGACAGATTAACACTGAAGCTTTCTTT
J gene: TRBJ1-2; D gene: .; CDR3 length: 13; clone size: few; V gene: TRBV29-1; CDR3 protein: CSVEEGGNYGYTF; CDR3 DNA: TGCAGCGTTGAAGAGGGGGGTAACTATGGCTACACCTTC
J gene: TRBJ1-1; D gene: TRBD1; CDR3 length: 12; clone size: many; V gene: TRBV30; CDR3 protein: CACHRGSAEAFF; CDR3 DNA: TGTGCCTGCCACAGGGGATCGGCTGAAGCTTTCTTT
J gene: TRBJ1-2; D gene: TRBD1; CDR3 length: 15; clone size: .; V gene: TRBV7-3; CDR3 protein: CASSFGQGANYGYTF; CDR3 DNA: TGTGCCAGCAGCTTCGGGCAGGGGGCAAACTATGGCTACACCTTC
J gene: TRBJ2-5; D gene: .; CDR3 length: 14; clone size: .; V gene: TRBV5-5; CDR3 protein: CASSLTGSTETQYF; CDR3 DNA: TGTGCCAGCAGCTTAACAGGCTCTACGGAGACCCAGTACTTC
J gene: TRBJ2-1; D gene: TRBD2; CDR3 length: 15; clone size: many; V gene: TRBV7-8; CDR3 protein: CASSFTGTSYNEQFF; CDR3 DNA: TGTGCCAGCAGCTTTACGGGGACTAGTTACAATGAGCAGTTCTTC
J gene: TRBJ2-3; D gene: .; CDR3 length: 11; clone size: few; V gene: TRBV20-1; CDR3 protein: CSARVADTQYF; CDR3 DNA: TGCAGTGCTAGAGTCGCAGATACGCAGTATTTT
J gene: TRBJ1-5; D gene: .; CDR3 length: 14; clone size: .; V gene: TRBV7-2; CDR3 protein: CASSLVGTDQPQHF; CDR3 DNA: TGTGCCAGCAGCTTAGTAGGGACTGATCAGCCCCAGCATTTT
J gene: TRBJ2-7; D gene: TRBD2; CDR3 length: 14; clone size: .; V gene: TRBV29-1; CDR3 protein: CSVKIAGGSYEQYF; CDR3 DNA: TGCAGCGTCAAAATAGCGGGGGGCTCCTACGAGCAGTACTTC
J gene: TRBJ1-1; D gene: TRBD1; CDR3 length: 14; clone size: few; V gene: TRBV20-1; CDR3 protein: CSAPRQGTNTEAFF; CDR3 DNA: TGCAGTGCCCCGAGACAGGGAACGAACACTGAAGCTTTCTTT
J gene: TRBJ1-1; D gene: .; CDR3 length: 15; clone size: few; V gene: TRBV7-2; CDR3 protein: CASSPLDGAGTEAFF; CDR3 DNA: TGTGCCAGCAGCCCCCTGGACGGCGCCGGCACTGAAGCTTTCTTT
J gene: TRBJ2-7; D gene: .; CDR3 length: 14; clone size: few; V gene: TRBV27; CDR3 protein: CASSPRGGTYEQYF; CDR3 DNA: TGTGCCAGCTCCCCCAGGGGGGGGACCTACGAGCAGTACTTC
J gene: TRBJ2-6; D gene: TRBD1; CDR3 length: 18; clone size: many; V gene: TRBV6-1; CDR3 protein: CASNFIPGQTSGANVLTF; CDR3 DNA: TGTGCCAGCAACTTCATACCGGGACAGACCTCTGGGGCCAACGTCCTGACTTTC
J gene: TRBJ2-7; D gene: TRBD1; CDR3 length: 17; clone size: few; V gene: TRBV5-1; CDR3 protein: CASSLMAGTARSYEQYF; CDR3 DNA: TGCGCCAGCAGCTTGATGGCCGGGACAGCGAGATCCTACGAGCAGTACTTC
J gene: TRBJ1-5; D gene: .; CDR3 length: 14; clone size: few; V gene: TRBV25-1; CDR3 protein: CASSESTGVQPQHF; CDR3 DNA: TGTGCCAGCAGTGAATCGACAGGCGTTCAGCCCCAGCATTTT
J gene: TRBJ1-2; D gene: .; CDR3 length: 13; clone size: .; V gene: TRBV6-2/TRBV6-3; CDR3 protein: CASSRDMIYGYTF; CDR3 DNA: TGTGCCAGCAGTCGGGACATGATCTATGGCTACACCTTC
J gene: TRBJ2-7; D gene: .; CDR3 length: 13; clone size: .; V gene: TRBV4-1; CDR3 protein: CASSHPLFHEQYF; CDR3 DNA: TGCGCCAGCAGCCACCCTTTATTTCACGAGCAGTACTTC
J gene: TRBJ1-1; D gene: TRBD1; CDR3 length: 12; clone size: .; V gene: TRBV7-9; CDR3 protein: CASRTGGTEAFF; CDR3 DNA: TGTGCCAGCCGGACAGGGGGCACTGAAGCTTTCTTT
J gene: TRBJ2-5; D gene: .; CDR3 length: 14; clone size: few; V gene: TRBV3-1; CDR3 protein: CASSQQGYQETQYF; CDR3 DNA: TGTGCCAGCAGCCAACAGGGCTACCAAGAGACCCAGTACTTC
J gene: TRBJ1-2; D gene: .; CDR3 length: 16; clone size: few; V gene: TRBV11-2; CDR3 protein: CASSLARGRNNGGYTF; CDR3 DNA: TGTGCCAGCAGCTTAGCCAGGGGTCGGAATAATGGAGGCTACACCTTC
J gene: TRBJ1-6; D gene: TRBD1; CDR3 length: 14; clone size: .; V gene: TRBV2; CDR3 protein: CASRRQGWSSPLHF; CDR3 DNA: TGTGCCAGCAGACGACAGGGGTGGAGCTCACCCCTCCACTTT
J gene: TRBJ2-7; D gene: TRBD2; CDR3 length: 15; clone size: .; V gene: TRBV7-9; CDR3 protein: CASSLGVSGSDEQYF; CDR3 DNA: TGTGCCAGCAGCTTGGGCGTTAGCGGGAGTGACGAGCAGTACTTC
J gene: TRBJ2-7; D gene: TRBD2; CDR3 length: 13; clone size: .; V gene: TRBV6-2/TRBV6-3; CDR3 protein: CASRRLAGYEQYF; CDR3 DNA: TGTGCCAGCAGAAGACTAGCGGGCTACGAGCAGTACTTC
J gene: TRBJ2-3; D gene: TRBD2; CDR3 length: 14; clone size: .; V gene: TRBV12-3/TRBV12-4; CDR3 protein: CASSSSSGVNTQYF; CDR3 DNA: TGTGCCAGCAGTTCCTCTAGCGGGGTGAATACGCAGTATTTT
J gene: TRBJ2-2; D gene: .; CDR3 length: 13; clone size: .; V gene: TRBV28; CDR3 protein: CASRRDFTGELFF; CDR3 DNA: TGTGCCAGCAGGAGGGATTTTACCGGGGAGCTGTTTTTT
J gene: TRBJ1-1; D gene: TRBD1; CDR3 length: 14; clone size: few; V gene: TRBV5-1; CDR3 protein: CASSGSGGLSEAFF; CDR3 DNA: TGCGCCAGCAGCGGGTCAGGGGGTTTGTCTGAAGCTTTCTTT
J gene: TRBJ2-5; D gene: .; CDR3 length: 12; clone size: .; V gene: TRBV20-1; CDR3 protein: CSAVGGGETQYF; CDR3 DNA: TGCAGTGCCGTCGGAGGGGGAGAGACCCAGTACTTC
J gene: TRBJ2-7; D gene: .; CDR3 length: 14; clone size: few; V gene: TRBV12-3/TRBV12-4; CDR3 protein: CATSRPGPTGEQYF; CDR3 DNA: TGTGCCACCTCACGACCGGGCCCTACGGGGGAGCAGTACTTC
J gene: TRBJ2-7; D gene: TRBD2; CDR3 length: 17; clone size: .; V gene: TRBV29-1; CDR3 protein: CSVEDLPSGTSGYEQYF; CDR3 DNA: TGCAGCGTTGAAGATCTGCCCTCCGGGACTAGCGGGTACGAGCAGTACTTC
J gene: TRBJ2-3; D gene: .; CDR3 length: 15; clone size: .; V gene: TRBV7-8; CDR3 protein: CASSLSRRRTDTQYF; CDR3 DNA: TGTGCCAGCAGCCTTTCGCGGAGACGCACAGATACGCAGTATTTT
J gene: TRBJ2-2; D gene: TRBD2; CDR3 length: 15; clone size: .; V gene: TRBV7-2; CDR3 protein: CASSLLAGGNGELFF; CDR3 DNA: TGTGCCAGCAGCTTACTAGCGGGGGGGAACGGGGAGCTGTTTTTT
J gene: TRBJ2-2; D gene: .; CDR3 length: 15; clone size: many; V gene: TRBV3-1; CDR3 protein: CASRPNRAKAGELFF; CDR3 DNA: TGTGCCAGCAGACCTAACAGGGCAAAGGCCGGGGAGCTGTTTTTT
J gene: TRBJ2-1; D gene: TRBD1; CDR3 length: 15; clone size: .; V gene: TRBV7-9; CDR3 protein: CASSSKGAYNNEQFF; CDR3 DNA: TGTGCCAGCAGCTCAAAGGGGGCTTACAACAATGAGCAGTTCTTC
J gene: TRBJ2-5; D gene: .; CDR3 length: 14; clone size: few; V gene: TRBV9; CDR3 protein: CASSVGPFEETQYF; CDR3 DNA: TGTGCCAGCAGCGTAGGTCCGTTCGAAGAGACCCAGTACTTC
J gene: TRBJ2-5; D gene: .; CDR3 length: 15; clone size: many; V gene: TRBV12-3/TRBV12-4; CDR3 protein: CASSLAWAGAGTQYF; CDR3 DNA: TGTGCCAGCAGTTTAGCGTGGGCAGGTGCCGGGACCCAGTACTTC
J gene: TRBJ2-1; D gene: .; CDR3 length: 13; clone size: many; V gene: TRBV7-2; CDR3 protein: CASSFSSYNEQFF; CDR3 DNA: TGTGCCAGCAGCTTCAGCTCCTACAATGAGCAGTTCTTC
J gene: TRBJ2-1; D gene: .; CDR3 length: 14; clone size: many; V gene: TRBV12-3/TRBV12-4; CDR3 protein: CASRGDDWGDEQFF; CDR3 DNA: TGTGCCAGCAGGGGGGACGATTGGGGGGATGAGCAGTTCTTC
J gene: TRBJ1-1; D gene: .; CDR3 length: 13; clone size: few; V gene: TRBV6-6; CDR3 protein: CASKKIKNTEAFF; CDR3 DNA: TGTGCCAGCAAAAAAATAAAGAACACTGAAGCTTTCTTT
J gene: TRBJ1-5; D gene: .; CDR3 length: 14; clone size: many; V gene: TRBV18; CDR3 protein: CASSPTVRNQPQHF; CDR3 DNA: TGTGCCAGCTCACCTACAGTTCGCAATCAGCCCCAGCATTTT
J gene: TRBJ2-2; D gene: TRBD2; CDR3 length: 14; clone size: .; V gene: TRBV20-1; CDR3 protein: CSAPRTSGTGELFF; CDR3 DNA: TGCAGTGCTCCAAGGACTAGCGGGACCGGGGAGCTGTTTTTT
J gene: TRBJ2-7; D gene: .; CDR3 length: 13; clone size: few; V gene: TRBV7-9; CDR3 protein: CASSFVGGTEQYF; CDR3 DNA: TGTGCCAGCAGTTTCGTAGGGGGTACTGAGCAGTACTTC
J gene: TRBJ2-1; D gene: TRBD2; CDR3 length: 15; clone size: .; V gene: TRBV12-3/TRBV12-4; CDR3 protein: CASKATGLENNEQFF; CDR3 DNA: TGTGCCAGCAAAGCGACGGGACTAGAAAACAATGAGCAGTTCTTC